One and the same sample provided the 26 T cell receptor beta chains below, sequenced in a study of T cell responses to AZD1222 COVID-19 vaccine. Sequencing used immunoSEQ multiplex PCR; TCRdb keeps in-frame clones, though not all of them. The table lists approximately 140,000 clones, under 95% of them singletons. The specimen was peripheral blood, collected 28 days after the second AZD1222 dose. These receptors all come from an adult who received the AZD1222 COVID-19 vaccine.

This clone was detected once. The chain has TRBV19 and TRBJ1-5, with no clear D. The CDR3 has 14 residues. Trimming cost V 6 bases and J 3 bases, with 12 bases left between them. Germline V gene lookup returns CDR1 LNHDA and CDR2 SQIVND (reference sequence). CDR3 DNA: TGTGCCAGTAGGATGACGGAGCCCAATCAGCCCCAGCATTTT. Its translation: CASRMTEPNQPQHF.

V gene TRBV5-6 combines with J gene TRBJ2-3, with D hard to call. The CDR3 is 16 amino acids. Germline V gene sequence: CDR1 SGHDT, CDR2 YYEEEE. The germline V and J ends were trimmed by 0 bases and 3 bases, with 14 bases remaining between them. The CDR3 DNA is TGTGCCAGCAGCTTGGGACCATCCGGTCGGACAGATACGCAGTATTTT. This encodes CASSLGPSGRTDTQYF.

This chain uses TRBV6-6 with TRBJ2-7, with 8 bases that match TRBD1. CDR3 length equals 13 residues. Germline lookup yields CDR1 MNHNY and CDR2 SVGAGI (reference sequence). V was pared by 5 bases and J by 4 bases, with 4 bases of the junction left unmatched. CDR3 region: CASSADRGYEQYF. The DNA for the CDR3 is TGTGCCAGCAGTGCCGACAGGGGATACGAGCAGTACTTC.

A note on this clone: Additional DNA sequences in this sample encode the identical CDR3. The J gene is TRBJ2-7, the V gene TRBV6-5, with 8 bases matching TRBD1. Trimming removed 5 bases from V and 3 bases from J; junction bases left unmatched: 3. CDR1 MNHEY and CDR2 SVGAGI come from the germline V gene. The CDR3 contains 13 residues. The CDR3 DNA reads as TGTGCCAGCAGTACCGACAGGGGCTACGAGCAGTACTTC. Its translation is CASSTDRGYEQYF.

The chain employs TRBV27 and TRBJ2-7; perhaps TRBD1 as D (6 bases). V was pared by 5 bases and J by 2 bases, with 16 bases between. CDR1 is MNHEY and CDR2 is SMNVEV in the germline V gene (reference sequence). This CDR3 comprises 15 residues. As DNA, the CDR3 is TGTGCCAGCAGTCGAAACAGGGATTTCACCTACGAGCAGTACTTC. This gives the protein CASSRNRDFTYEQYF.

This sequence joins TRBV7-2 and TRBJ2-3; D is ambiguous. Germline values: CDR1 SGHTA, CDR2 FQGNSA. Trimming removed 3 bases at V and 0 bases at J, with 7 bases between. The CDR3 extends over 14 amino acids. CDR3 sequence: CASSFSGSTDTQYF. CDR3 DNA sequence: TGTGCCAGCAGCTTCTCCGGGAGCACAGATACGCAGTATTTT.

The rearrangement joins TRBV2 to TRBJ2-7; 10 bases fit TRBD2. This CDR3 has 15 amino acids. V trimming: 6 bases; J trimming: 6 bases; junction bases outside the gene matches: 11. Germline V CDR1 and CDR2: SNHLY, FYNNEI. CDR3 in DNA: TGTGCCAGCAGCGTCGAAAGCGGGAGGGCCGGCGAGCAGTACTTC. Translated, it gives CASSVESGRAGEQYF.

This clone was seen once. CDR3 nucleotides: TGCGCCAGCACCACCTGGACTAGCGGGACCGTTACCCCCTACGAGCAGTACTTC. It translates to CASTTWTSGTVTPYEQYF. The V and J genes are TRBV5-1 and TRBJ2-7; 12 bases fit TRBD2. The germline gives CDR1 SGHRS, CDR2 YFSETQ. With V trimmed by 6 bases and J by 2 bases, 15 bases remained unmatched. The CDR3 contains 18 residues.

This clone was found once. The chain combines TRBV30 with TRBJ1-2; 9 positions agree with TRBD1. The CDR3 consists of 14 residues. Per germline, CDR1 GTSNPN and CDR2 SVGIG (reference sequence). V lost 3 bases and J lost 4; bases outside the gene matches: 6. The CDR3: CAWSSGTGIYGYTF. CDR3 DNA: TGTGCCTGGAGCTCCGGGACAGGGATCTATGGCTACACCTTC.

The J gene is TRBJ1-1, the V gene TRBV21-1; the table gives TRBD1 as D, unverified against the DNA. TRBV21-1 has pseudogene status. CDR3 length: 14 amino acids. The CDR3 is CASNTSDRGSEAFF. The CDR3, as DNA: TGTGCCAGCAACACCTCTGACAGGGGGTCTGAAGCTTTCTTT.

V gene TRBV11-3 combines with J gene TRBJ2-3; D gene unclear. V lost 1 base, J lost 2 bases, and 10 bases lay in between. The CDR3 sequence is 15 residues long. Germline lookup yields CDR1 SGHNT and CDR2 YENEEA. CDR3 coding DNA: TGTGCCAGCAGCTTAGGGGTGCGGCACACAGATACGCAGTATTTT. It specifies CASSLGVRHTDTQYF.

The chain combines TRBV7-2 with TRBJ1-5, with 7 nucleotides matching TRBD1. After removal of 2 bases from V and 7 bases from J, the junction contained 5 bases not matched to a gene. Germline CDR1 is SGHTA and CDR2 is FQGNSA. The CDR3 runs 14 residues. Here the CDR3 reads CASSLYRGGQPQHF. CDR3 coding DNA: TGTGCCAGCAGCTTATACAGGGGAGGGCAGCCCCAGCATTTT. Based on the CDR3 plus reference TRBV7-2 and TRBJ1-5, the full variable domain is GAGVSQSPSNKVTEKGKDVELRCDPISGHTALYWYRQSLGQGLEFLIYFQGNSAPDKSGLPSDRFSAERTGGSVSTLTIQRTQQEDSAVYLCASSLYRGGQPQHFGDGTRLSIL.

The V and J genes are TRBV9 and TRBJ2-1, with D maybe TRBD2 (6 bases). Germline V CDR1 and CDR2: SGDLS, YYNGEE. This CDR3 has 15 residues. Trimming stripped 4 bases from V and 12 bases from J, with 23 bases between. CDR3 coding DNA: TGTGCCAGCAGCCCCGCCGGGACTCTAGGTGGTGGGCAGTTCTTC. This encodes CASSPAGTLGGGQFF. Based on the CDR3 plus reference TRBV9 and TRBJ2-1, the full variable domain is DSGVTQTPKHLITATGQRVTLRCSPRSGDLSVYWYQQSLDQGLQFLIQYYNGEERAKGNILERFSAQQFPDLHSELNLSSLELGDSALYFCASSPAGTLGGGQFFGPGTRLTVL.

For the CDR3, the DNA is TGTGCCAGCTCACCCACGTCCGCATCTCCCGCGCTAGGCTCCTATAATTCACCCCTCCACTTT. Translation: CASSPTSASPALGSYNSPLHF. This chain uses TRBV18 with TRBJ1-6, with unresolved D. Deletions cut 3 bases from V and 0 bases from J, with 24 bases between. The CDR3 is 21 amino acids. CDR1 is KGHSH and CDR2 is LQKENI in the germline V gene.

V gene TRBV7-9 combines with J gene TRBJ2-2; D is unclear. Germline lookup yields CDR1 SEHNR and CDR2 FQNEAQ (reference sequence). Trimming pared 5 bases from V and 6 bases from J, leaving 4 bases between. The CDR3 spans 11 residues. The CDR3 region is CASSGSGELFF. CDR3 coding DNA: TGTGCCAGCAGCGGGTCCGGGGAGCTGTTTTTT.

J is TRBJ1-5 and V is TRBV10-2; D is unclear. The V gene's germline CDR1 is WSHSY and CDR2 SAAADI. The V end was cut by 6 bases, the J end by 0 bases, with 12 bases between. The length of the CDR3 is 15 residues. The CDR3 loop is CASREQFSSNQPQHF. The CDR3, as DNA: TGCGCCAGCAGGGAACAGTTCTCTAGCAATCAGCCCCAGCATTTT.

The V and J genes are TRBV7-8 and TRBJ1-5; 11 positions match TRBD1. J lost 1 base, V lost 5 bases, and 10 bases had no gene match. CDR1 is SGHVS, CDR2 FQNEAQ, per germline. The length of the CDR3 is 18 residues. CDR3 residues: CASSILGTGGKSNQPQHF. The CDR3 nucleotides read TGTGCCAGCAGCATATTAGGGACAGGGGGAAAAAGCAATCAGCCCCAGCATTTT. Drawing the rest from reference TRBV7-8 and TRBJ1-5, the complete variable domain is GAGVSQSPRYKVAKRGQDVALRCDPISGHVSLFWYQQALGQGPEFLTYFQNEAQLDKSGLPSDRFFAERPEGSVSTLKIQRTQQEDSAVYLCASSILGTGGKSNQPQHFGDGTRLSIL.

This chain joins TRBV30 and TRBJ2-7; D is uncertain. Per the germline V gene, CDR1 is GTSNPN and CDR2 is SVGIG (reference sequence). The CDR3 runs 13 residues. The V and J ends lost 1 base and 7 bases respectively, with 14 bases between them. CDR3 amino acids: CAWSAQPEREQYF. CDR3 bases: TGTGCCTGGAGTGCCCAACCTGAGAGGGAGCAGTACTTC.

This chain links TRBV21-1 with TRBJ2-1; the table's D call of TRBD2 was not tested on the DNA. TRBV21-1 is a documented pseudogene. CDR3 length: 19 residues. The CDR3 here is CATPQVEIGLAGNDNEQFF. The CDR3 nucleotides are TGTGCCACCCCTCAAGTAGAAATAGGACTAGCGGGGAATGACAATGAGCAGTTCTTC.

The genes are TRBV5-1 and TRBJ2-1, with 7 bases matching TRBD2. Germline CDR1 is SGHRS and CDR2 is YFSETQ. The V segment lost 4 bases and the J segment 9 bases; nucleotides outside the gene matches: 16. CDR3 size: 16 residues. CDR3 loop: CASSPSGTTPGGEQFF. DNA for the CDR3: TGCGCCAGCAGCCCCTCCGGGACTACCCCCGGAGGTGAGCAGTTCTTC.

The chain couples TRBV28 to TRBJ2-7, with D uncertain. The germline gives CDR1 MDHEN, CDR2 SYDVKM. With 5 bases removed from V and 5 bases from J, the gap between germline ends came to 7 bases. The CDR3 is 11 amino acids. CDR3 loop: CASSTVDEQYF. CDR3 nucleotides: TGTGCCAGCAGTACCGTAGACGAGCAGTACTTC.

The chain couples TRBV3-1 (or the pseudogene TRBV3-2) to TRBJ2-3; D ambiguous. The V gene's germline CDR1 is LGHDT and CDR2 YNNKEL (reference sequence). The CDR3 is 14 residues long. V was clipped by 4 bases and J by 1 base, with 9 bases between them. The CDR3 DNA reads as TGTGCCAGCAGCCGCCAAAGGGGCACAGATACGCAGTATTTT. Translated: CASSRQRGTDTQYF.

The chain links TRBV10-3 to TRBJ1-5; 7 bases are a match to TRBD1. Germline values: CDR1 ENHRY, CDR2 SYGVKD. The CDR3 consists of 15 residues. The trim removed 4 bases at V and 2 bases at J, leaving 5 bases unmatched. This CDR3 is CAISAQGTGNQPQHF. CDR3 sequence (DNA): TGTGCCATCAGTGCCCAGGGGACAGGCAATCAGCCCCAGCATTTT.

In its sample, this clone was seen once. The rearrangement joins TRBV28 to TRBJ1-1; no firm D call. The CDR3 contains 11 residues. The germline V gene has CDR1 MDHEN and CDR2 SYDVKM. Deletions cut 5 bases from V and 6 bases from J, with 7 bases between. The CDR3 sequence: CASSQDPEAFF. The CDR3 nucleotides read TGTGCCAGCAGTCAAGACCCTGAAGCTTTCTTT.

V gene TRBV30 combines with J gene TRBJ1-4; D gene unclear. The germline V and J ends were trimmed by 5 bases and 5 bases, with 15 bases remaining between them. This CDR3 is built from 14 residues. The V gene's germline CDR1 is GTSNPN and CDR2 SVGIG (reference sequence). CDR3 in DNA: TGTGCCTGGGTGGACCCGGGAGCGAATGAAAAACTGTTTTTT. This translates into CAWVDPGANEKLFF.

The chain couples TRBV3-1 (or the pseudogene TRBV3-2) to TRBJ2-7; D is unclear. Germline CDR1 reads LGHDT; CDR2 reads YNNKEL (reference sequence). This CDR3 is 13 amino acids long. With 5 bases removed from V and 5 bases from J, the gap between germline ends came to 13 bases. In DNA form, the CDR3 reads TGTGCCAGCAGCAGACAAGTACAGAACGAGCAGTACTTC. Encoded protein: CASSRQVQNEQYF.